These T cell receptor beta chains were read from a single sample in a study of CD8+CD57+ T cells in acquired aplastic anemia. From the reads, TCRdb called clonotypes with MiXCR, one entry per CDR3 protein. The sample consists of about 260,000 distinct CDR3 sequences, 82% of them appearing once. Sequencing was done on a sample of sorted CD4+, CD8+, or CD8+CD57+ T cells (not recorded which) from PBMCs. These receptors came from a human donor with aplastic anemia. Each CDR3 is given with its conserved first and last residue. Fields, in order: CDR3 protein, CDR3 DNA, D gene, J gene, V gene, clone size. D genes are given only for firm matches. Clone size is shown for a subset of rows, as once, few, many or a class of expanded clone.

CDR3aa: CASSGGDLASFF
CDR3nt: TGTGCCAGCAGCGGGGGGGATTTAGCTTCTTTCTTT
d_gene: -
j_gene: TRBJ1-1
v_gene: TRBV9
abundance: -

CDR3aa: CASLDAGTDTQYF
CDR3nt: TGTGCCAGCCTGGACGCGGGCACAGATACGCAGTATTTT
d_gene: -
j_gene: TRBJ2-3
v_gene: TRBV2
abundance: -

CDR3aa: CASSVGTVTNSPLHF
CDR3nt: TGTGCCAGCAGCGTAGGTACGGTGACTAATTCACCCCTCCACTTT
d_gene: -
j_gene: TRBJ1-6
v_gene: TRBV5-1
abundance: once

CDR3aa: CASSARRDSFPYEQYF
CDR3nt: TGTGCCAGCAGCGCGCGCCGGGACAGTTTTCCCTACGAGCAGTACTTC
d_gene: TRBD1
j_gene: TRBJ2-7
v_gene: TRBV7-2
abundance: -

CDR3aa: CASVRGLPYGYTF
CDR3nt: TGTGCCAGCGTGAGAGGCCTACCCTATGGCTACACCTTC
d_gene: -
j_gene: TRBJ1-2
v_gene: TRBV2
abundance: -

CDR3aa: CASSFHPDGTALSYEQYVLTF
CDR3nt: TGTGCCAGCAGCTTTCATCCAGACGGGACAGCCCTTTCCTACGAGCAGTACGTCCTGACTTTC
d_gene: TRBD1
j_gene: TRBJ2-6
v_gene: TRBV5-8
abundance: -

CDR3aa: CATSGRSSQETQYF
CDR3nt: TGTGCCACCAGTGGCCGCTCCAGCCAAGAGACCCAGTACTTC
d_gene: -
j_gene: TRBJ2-5
v_gene: TRBV24-1
abundance: -

CDR3aa: CASSSPGLSGYGYTF
CDR3nt: TGTGCCAGCAGCTCCCCCGGCCTGAGCGGGTATGGCTACACCTTC
d_gene: -
j_gene: TRBJ1-2
v_gene: TRBV7-1
abundance: -

CDR3aa: CASSREQGHEQYF
CDR3nt: TGTGCCAGCAGCCGGGAACAGGGCCACGAGCAGTACTTC
d_gene: -
j_gene: TRBJ2-7
v_gene: TRBV7-6
abundance: once

CDR3aa: CASSYRDRSYEQYF
CDR3nt: TGTGCCAGCAGTTACAGGGACAGGTCCTACGAGCAGTACTTC
d_gene: TRBD1
j_gene: TRBJ2-7
v_gene: TRBV6-5
abundance: -

CDR3aa: CATSRSSGEQYF
CDR3nt: TGTGCCACCAGCAGGTCGTCGGGCGAGCAGTACTTC
d_gene: -
j_gene: TRBJ2-7
v_gene: TRBV15
abundance: few

CDR3aa: CASSVEDDPLANNF
CDR3nt: TGTGCCAGCAGCGTAGAGGACGATCCCCTTGCGAACAATTTT
d_gene: -
j_gene: TRBJ2-3
v_gene: TRBV9
abundance: -

CDR3aa: CASSEGGRGVNTDF
CDR3nt: TGTGCCAGCAGCGAAGGGGGGAGAGGGGTGAACACTGATTTT
d_gene: -
j_gene: TRBJ2-3
v_gene: TRBV9
abundance: -

CDR3aa: CATSDPAVPHNEQFF
CDR3nt: TGTGCCACCAGTGATCCTGCCGTTCCCCACAATGAGCAGTTCTTC
d_gene: -
j_gene: TRBJ2-1
v_gene: TRBV24-1
abundance: -

CDR3aa: CASSPGTGDHGATVLTF
CDR3nt: TGTGCCAGCAGCCCCGGGACAGGGGATCACGGGGCTACGGTCCTGACTTTC
d_gene: TRBD1
j_gene: TRBJ2-6
v_gene: TRBV7-9
abundance: -

CDR3aa: CASSFRSSGGSVEQFF
CDR3nt: TGTGCCAGCAGCTTCCGAAGCAGCGGGGGGAGCGTTGAGCAGTTCTTC
d_gene: TRBD2
j_gene: TRBJ2-1
v_gene: TRBV9
abundance: -

CDR3aa: CAYEVTGYPETQYTF
CDR3nt: TGTGCCTACGAGGTAACAGGGTACCCAGAGACCCAGTACACCTTC
d_gene: -
j_gene: TRBJ1-2
v_gene: TRBV7-9
abundance: -

CDR3aa: CAISEVLAGGLNEQFF
CDR3nt: TGTGCCATCAGTGAGGTGCTAGCGGGGGGGCTAAATGAGCAGTTCTTC
d_gene: TRBD2
j_gene: TRBJ2-1
v_gene: TRBV10-3
abundance: few

CDR3aa: CASGLRGSYNEQFF
CDR3nt: TGTGCTAGCGGTTTGCGGGGTTCCTACAATGAGCAGTTCTTC
d_gene: -
j_gene: TRBJ2-1
v_gene: TRBV12-5
abundance: -

CDR3aa: CARQVALTAQYF
CDR3nt: TGTGCCAGACAGGTGGCTCTGACAGCCCAGTACTTC
d_gene: -
j_gene: TRBJ2-5
v_gene: TRBV11-3
abundance: -

CDR3aa: CASSSAGGNETKYF
CDR3nt: TGTGCCAGCAGCTCAGCGGGAGGCAACGAAACGAAGTATTTT
d_gene: -
j_gene: TRBJ1-6
v_gene: TRBV7-8
abundance: -

CDR3aa: CASSLGQPTPLNTEAFF
CDR3nt: TGTGCCAGCAGCTTGGGACAGCCAACGCCGTTGAACACTGAAGCTTTCTTT
d_gene: TRBD1
j_gene: TRBJ1-1
v_gene: TRBV9
abundance: -

CDR3aa: CASSSGGGRRNQPF
CDR3nt: TGTGCCAGCAGCTCAGGGGGGGGTCGCCGCAATCAGCCTTTT
d_gene: -
j_gene: TRBJ2-3
v_gene: TRBV9
abundance: -

CDR3aa: CASSPLGETQYF
CDR3nt: TGTGCCAGCAGCCCCCTAGGGGAGACCCAGTACTTC
d_gene: -
j_gene: TRBJ2-5
v_gene: TRBV5-8
abundance: -

CDR3aa: CASSCTGEDYEQYF
CDR3nt: TGTGCCAGCAGTTGTACAGGGGAGGACTACGAGCAGTACTTC
d_gene: -
j_gene: TRBJ2-7
v_gene: TRBV6-2/TRBV6-3
abundance: once

CDR3aa: CASSQAGSYGEDDQFF
CDR3nt: TGTGCCAGCAGCCAGGCGGGCAGCTACGGGGAGGATGACCAGTTCTTC
d_gene: -
j_gene: TRBJ2-1
v_gene: TRBV7-2
abundance: -

CDR3aa: CASSLGGTWRVYGYTF
CDR3nt: TGTGCCAGCAGTTTGGGCGGGACTTGGCGAGTATATGGCTACACCTTC
d_gene: -
j_gene: TRBJ1-2
v_gene: TRBV7-3
abundance: -

CDR3aa: CASSLHPDGTALSYF
CDR3nt: TGTGCCAGCAGCTTGCATCCAGACGGGACAGCCCTTTCGTATTTT
d_gene: TRBD1
j_gene: TRBJ2-3
v_gene: TRBV7-8
abundance: few

CDR3aa: CASRRTANTEAFF
CDR3nt: TGCGCCAGCAGAAGGACAGCAAACACTGAAGCTTTCTTT
d_gene: -
j_gene: TRBJ1-1
v_gene: TRBV10-1
abundance: -

CDR3aa: CASSLARGPDTQYYF
CDR3nt: TGTGCCAGCAGCTTAGCGCGCGGTCCCGATACGCAGTATTACTTC
d_gene: -
j_gene: TRBJ2-5
v_gene: TRBV7-8
abundance: -

CDR3aa: CASNRNGQRGETQYF
CDR3nt: TGTGCCAGCAACAGAAACGGGCAGCGGGGAGAGACCCAGTACTTC
d_gene: TRBD2
j_gene: TRBJ2-5
v_gene: TRBV15
abundance: -

CDR3aa: CASRTTAGNTIYF
CDR3nt: TGCGCCAGCAGGACGACAGCTGGAAACACCATATATTTT
d_gene: -
j_gene: TRBJ1-3
v_gene: TRBV5-1
abundance: -

CDR3aa: CASSLAVGPDTEDFF
CDR3nt: TGTGCCAGCAGCTTAGCGGTAGGACCGGACACTGAGGATTTCTTT
d_gene: -
j_gene: TRBJ1-1
v_gene: TRBV7-8
abundance: -

CDR3aa: CASSLRSDEETQYF
CDR3nt: TGTGCCAGCAGCTTGCGTTCGGACGAAGAGACCCAGTACTTC
d_gene: -
j_gene: TRBJ2-5
v_gene: TRBV5-1
abundance: -

CDR3aa: CASSIASGAYSAQFF
CDR3nt: TGTGCCAGTAGTATTGCTAGCGGAGCGTACAGTGCGCAGTTCTTC
d_gene: TRBD2
j_gene: TRBJ2-1
v_gene: TRBV2
abundance: -

CDR3aa: CASSVVRQSTDAQYF
CDR3nt: TGCGCCAGCAGCGTGGTACGACAGAGCACAGATGCGCAGTATTTT
d_gene: -
j_gene: TRBJ2-3
v_gene: TRBV5-1
abundance: -

CDR3aa: CASSFDRGGGPHDF
CDR3nt: TGTGCCAGCAGCTTTGACAGGGGCGGGGGACCCCATGACTTT
d_gene: TRBD1
j_gene: TRBJ1-6
v_gene: TRBV7-9
abundance: -

CDR3aa: CASSQMGINSYEQYF
CDR3nt: TGCGCCAGCAGCCAAATGGGCATTAACTCCTACGAGCAGTACTTC
d_gene: -
j_gene: TRBJ2-7
v_gene: TRBV5-5
abundance: -

CDR3aa: CASSLARHPDTQYTF
CDR3nt: TGTGCCAGCAGCTTAGCGAGACATCCCGATACGCAGTACACCTTC
d_gene: -
j_gene: TRBJ1-2
v_gene: TRBV7-8
abundance: -

CDR3aa: CASSLAGGPEALF
CDR3nt: TGTGCCAGCAGCTTAGCGGGAGGTCCCGAAGCGCTCTTT
d_gene: -
j_gene: TRBJ1-1
v_gene: TRBV7-2
abundance: -